This passage covers 7 T cell receptor beta chains from one sample sequenced in a study of beta chain features in type 1 diabetes. As every portion of the isolated RNA was reverse transcribed, the sequencing read expressed TCRB transcripts. Here immunoSEQ multiplex PCR was the method, and the copy in TCRdb shows in-frame clones only, minus some. This sample has over 120,000 clones; around a tenth occur once, and the top ten carry 0.68%. Sequenced input: central memory CD4+ T cells from blood. These receptors all stem from a man aged 18 to 29 in good health.

This clone has more than one count but fewer than ten. V usage is TRBV7-2 and J usage is TRBJ2-1, with 8 bases identical to TRBD2. Germline CDR1 is SGHTA and CDR2 is FQGNSA. Unmatched junction bases numbered 10, after V lost 5 bases and J lost 4 bases. CDR3 size: 16 residues. CDR3 region: CASSHGGAEIYNEQFF. The CDR3 DNA reads as TGTGCCAGCAGCCACGGGGGGGCTGAGATTTACAATGAGCAGTTCTTC.

This clone was observed a handful of times. V and J are TRBV28 and TRBJ2-5; 7 bases match TRBD1. Germline assignment: CDR1 MDHEN and CDR2 SYDVKM. The V gene end was trimmed by 6 bases and the J gene end by 5 bases; junction bases not matched to a gene: 6. This CDR3 spans 13 amino acids. In nucleotides, the CDR3 is TGTGCCAGCAGAGCAGGGGGTTGGGAGACCCAGTACTTC. This translates into CASRAGGWETQYF.

The V gene is TRBV28, the J gene TRBJ1-4; TRBD1 aligns across 7 bases. The trim removed 10 bases at V and 4 bases at J, leaving 3 bases unmatched. The CDR3 sequence is 12 residues long. Germline assignment: CDR1 MDHEN and CDR2 SYDVKM. CDR3 sequence: CATGTVNEKLFF. The CDR3 region has the DNA TGTGCCACCGGGACAGTTAATGAAAAACTGTTTTTT. Filled out from reference TRBV28 and TRBJ1-4, the complete variable domain reads DVKVTQSSRYLVKRTGEKVFLECVQDMDHENMFWYRQDPGLGLRLIYFSYDVKMKEKGDIPEGYSVSREKKERFSLILESASTNQTSMYLCATGTVNEKLFFGSGTQLSVL.

This chain connects TRBV11-2 to TRBJ1-2; 7 nucleotides line up with TRBD1. Germline V lookup: CDR1 SGHAT, CDR2 FQNNGV. The V gene end was trimmed by 5 bases and the J gene end by 2 bases; junction bases not matched to a gene: 5. The CDR3 has 14 residues. The CDR3: CASSPSQGNYGYTF. In DNA form, the CDR3 reads TGTGCCAGCAGCCCGTCACAGGGGAACTATGGCTACACCTTC.

This clone was counted between two and nine times. V and J are TRBV27 and TRBJ1-4; D is ambiguous. The CDR3 loop spans 13 amino acids. V lost 4 bases, J lost 7 bases, and 10 bases lay in between. Germline V gene lookup returns CDR1 MNHEY and CDR2 SMNVEV (reference sequence). The CDR3 spells CASSSVTGEKLFF. CDR3 sequence (DNA): TGTGCCAGCAGTTCGGTCACCGGTGAAAAACTGTTTTTT.

V and J are TRBV5-4 and TRBJ1-2, with D perhaps matching TRBD1 (6 bases). The CDR3 covers 12 residues. The germline gives CDR1 SGHNT, CDR2 YYREEE (reference sequence). V lost 4 bases and J 3 bases, leaving 7 bases between the germline ends. As DNA, the CDR3 is TGTGCCAGCAGCGACAGGCACTATGGCTACACCTTC. It codes for CASSDRHYGYTF.

The J gene is TRBJ2-1, the V gene TRBV12-2; TRBD2 is the table's D call, not checked against the DNA. TRBV12-2 is tagged as a pseudogene. The CDR3 is made up of 13 amino acids. The CDR3 DNA is TGTGCAAGTCGCTTATTGAGTCTCCATGAGCAGTTCTTC. It codes for CASRLLSLHEQFF.